This T cell receptor beta chain was recorded in a study of CXCR3-negative and CXCR3-positive naive CD8 T cells. Through 5' RACE with UMI labels, the TRB cDNA libraries were prepared. TCRdb reprocessed the 5' RACE reads and reports one entry per CDR3 protein, with no DNA. The sample's table shows about 130,000 distinct CDR3 sequences. About this clonotype itself: What it recognizes is unknown.

From germline, CDR1 is GTSNPN and CDR2 SVGIG (reference sequence). The CDR3 runs to 15 residues. General study findings and limits: The naive subsets expressed comparable surface CD5, and the authors inferred TCR strength from TRB CDR3 properties. Naive cells that were CXCR3-positive had more hydrophobic TRB CDR3s (compared with CXCR3-negative naive cells).

The V gene is TRBV30, the J gene TRBJ2-1; there is no DNA to check the TCRdb D call of TRBD1. What was sequenced was naive CXCR3+ CD8+ T cells from blood. Indicated subset: CD45RO-CCR7+CD27+CD95- naive CD8+ T cells expressing CXCR3 (TNR3+). The clonotype was recovered from a human donor in good health. Some clones in this sample may be carry-over from other donors' samples. CDR3 amino acids: CAWSPGTGVILEQFF.